The rows below give T cell receptor beta chains drawn from one sample of a study of T cell repertoires in ileal Crohn's disease. The table came from immunoSEQ multiplex PCR; TCRdb's copy has only in-frame clones and leaves some out. Of 7,300 or so clones in the sample, around 92% were seen once. The sample taken for sequencing was ileal tissue. Receptors were obtained from an adult with Crohn's disease. The CDR3 runs from the conserved cysteine through the conserved F or W. A D gene is named only where the DNA matches it firmly. Size is omitted from some rows. Given values are once, few, many or a class for expanded clones.

d_call,clone_size,j_call,v_call,cdr3_aa,cdr3_nt
TRBD2,once,TRBJ2-3,TRBV11-3,CASSLRRSSGSRTDTQYF,TGTGCCAGCAGCCTTAGGAGATCTAGCGGGAGCCGCACAGATACGCAGTATTTT
TRBD1,NA,TRBJ1-5,TRBV7-2,CASGRPDRSQPQHF,TGTGCCAGCGGACGGCCGGACAGGTCCCAGCCCCAGCATTTT
NA,NA,TRBJ1-1,TRBV18,CASSPIRGTEAFF,TGTGCCAGCTCACCAATCAGGGGCACTGAAGCTTTCTTT
NA,NA,TRBJ1-1,TRBV30,CAWSKGLLDVFF,TGTGCCTGGAGTAAAGGACTGTTGGATGTTTTCTTT
TRBD1,NA,TRBJ1-4,TRBV19,CASRRGQANEKLFF,TGTGCCAGTAGGAGAGGACAGGCCAATGAAAAACTGTTTTTT
TRBD1,NA,TRBJ2-1,TRBV7-3,CASSRTGFDEQFF,TGTGCCAGCAGCCGGACAGGGTTTGATGAGCAGTTCTTC
NA,NA,TRBJ1-1,TRBV6-1,CASRRDTTEAFF,TGTGCCAGCAGGAGGGACACCACTGAAGCTTTCTTT
NA,NA,TRBJ2-3,TRBV19,CASSMAGTDTQYF,TGTGCCAGTAGTATGGCAGGCACAGATACGCAGTATTTT
NA,NA,TRBJ1-5,TRBV11-2,CASSETWGVGNQPQHF,TGTGCCAGCAGTGAGACCTGGGGGGTGGGCAATCAGCCCCAGCATTTT
NA,NA,TRBJ2-7,TRBV28,CASSLRAGHYEQYF,TGTGCCAGCAGTTTACGAGCGGGCCACTACGAGCAGTACTTC
TRBD2,NA,TRBJ2-1,TRBV29-1,CSVQGLAGGKDEQFF,TGCAGCGTTCAGGGACTAGCGGGAGGGAAAGATGAGCAGTTCTTC
NA,NA,TRBJ2-2,TRBV5-1,CASSLVPRSPTNTGELFF,TGCGCCAGCAGCTTGGTACCGAGGAGCCCGACGAACACCGGGGAGCTGTTTTTT
NA,NA,TRBJ2-7,TRBV29-1,CSVRSDESYEQYF,TGCAGCGTTAGAAGCGACGAATCCTACGAGCAGTACTTC
NA,once,TRBJ1-2,TRBV28,CASSLWAGTNYGYTF,TGTGCCAGCAGTTTATGGGCAGGGACTAACTATGGCTACACCTTC
TRBD1,NA,TRBJ2-5,TRBV11-2,CASSFNPGQGTQETQYF,TGTGCCAGCAGCTTTAACCCGGGACAGGGGACACAAGAGACCCAGTACTTC
NA,NA,TRBJ2-2,TRBV15,CATSGQDSVGGELFF,TGTGCCACCAGCGGTCAGGATAGCGTCGGCGGGGAGCTGTTTTTT
TRBD2,NA,TRBJ2-1,TRBV27,CASKSASGSGFVNEQFF,TGTGCCAGCAAGTCGGCTAGCGGGAGTGGGTTTGTCAATGAGCAGTTCTTC
NA,NA,TRBJ1-3,TRBV9,CASSPRQAQDTIYF,TGTGCCAGCAGCCCGCGACAGGCCCAGGACACCATATATTTT
TRBD1,NA,TRBJ2-7,TRBV6-6,CASLPGTGYSEQYF,TGTGCCAGCTTACCTGGGACAGGATATTCCGAGCAGTACTTC
NA,once,TRBJ2-7,TRBV19,CASSIYGYNSYEQYF,TGTGCCAGTAGTATCTATGGTTATAACTCCTACGAGCAGTACTTC
NA,once,TRBJ2-7,TRBV4-1,CASSQQPPLAFEQYF,TGCGCCAGCAGCCAACAGCCCCCCCTAGCGTTCGAGCAGTACTTC
NA,once,TRBJ2-7,TRBV9,CASSVGPDTLSYEQYF,TGTGCCAGCAGCGTAGGCCCGGACACGCTCTCCTACGAGCAGTACTTC
NA,NA,TRBJ2-4,TRBV28,CASSRGNSLRNIQYF,TGTGCCAGCAGCAGAGGGAATAGCCTTAGAAACATTCAGTACTTC
TRBD1,NA,TRBJ2-3,TRBV7-8,CASCTGAADTQYF,TGTGCCAGCTGCACAGGGGCTGCAGATACGCAGTATTTT
TRBD2,NA,TRBJ2-3,TRBV4-1,CASSQDGLAGARHTQYF,TGCGCCAGCAGCCAAGACGGACTAGCGGGGGCTCGCCATACGCAGTATTTT
NA,NA,TRBJ2-1,TRBV10-2,CASSAREWNEQFF,TGCGCCAGCAGTGCGAGGGAGTGGAATGAGCAGTTCTTC
TRBD1,NA,TRBJ1-3,TRBV4-2,CASSQEGQGFGNTIYF,TGTGCCAGCAGCCAAGAGGGACAGGGGTTTGGAAACACCATATATTTT
TRBD2,NA,TRBJ2-1,TRBV7-2,CASSRSSGRWDEQFF,TGTGCCAGCAGCCGATCTAGCGGGAGATGGGATGAGCAGTTCTTC
NA,NA,TRBJ1-1,TRBV30,CAWNRGNTEAFF,TGTGCCTGGAATCGAGGGAACACTGAAGCTTTCTTT
TRBD2,NA,TRBJ2-1,TRBV4-1,CASSQRSGDRPFF,TGCGCCAGCAGCCAACGTAGCGGGGATAGGCCGTTCTTC
NA,NA,TRBJ2-5,TRBV7-9,CASSPIDETQYF,TGTGCCAGCAGCCCAATAGATGAGACCCAGTACTTC
NA,few,TRBJ1-5,TRBV5-1,CASSLVGGSNQPQHF,TGCGCCAGCAGCTTGGTCGGGGGGAGCAATCAGCCCCAGCATTTT
TRBD2,few,TRBJ2-7,TRBV10-3,CAATSGGVHEQYF,TGTGCCGCGACTAGCGGAGGGGTCCACGAGCAGTACTTC
TRBD1,NA,TRBJ2-3,TRBV2,CASRSGTGATDTQYF,TGTGCCAGCCGGTCCGGGACAGGGGCAACAGATACGCAGTATTTT
NA,NA,TRBJ2-3,TRBV14,CASSQDSQSTDTQYF,TGTGCCAGCAGCCAAGATTCCCAGAGCACAGATACGCAGTATTTT
TRBD2,once,TRBJ2-7,TRBV19,CASSPGLATLYEQYF,TGTGCCAGTAGTCCCGGACTAGCGACGCTTTACGAGCAGTACTTC
TRBD1,once,TRBJ2-7,TRBV6-6,CATSTGDYEQYF,TGTGCCACAAGCACAGGGGACTACGAGCAGTACTTC
NA,NA,TRBJ1-1,TRBV5-1,CASSPARTSPQAFF,TGCGCCAGCAGCCCGGCCCGGACTTCGCCCCAAGCTTTCTTT
NA,NA,TRBJ2-1,TRBV15,CATSRDRVEQFF,TGTGCCACCAGCAGAGATCGGGTTGAGCAGTTCTTC
TRBD2,once,TRBJ2-3,TRBV29-1,CSFGQAGVIDTQYF,TGCAGCTTCGGCCAAGCGGGAGTCATAGATACGCAGTATTTT